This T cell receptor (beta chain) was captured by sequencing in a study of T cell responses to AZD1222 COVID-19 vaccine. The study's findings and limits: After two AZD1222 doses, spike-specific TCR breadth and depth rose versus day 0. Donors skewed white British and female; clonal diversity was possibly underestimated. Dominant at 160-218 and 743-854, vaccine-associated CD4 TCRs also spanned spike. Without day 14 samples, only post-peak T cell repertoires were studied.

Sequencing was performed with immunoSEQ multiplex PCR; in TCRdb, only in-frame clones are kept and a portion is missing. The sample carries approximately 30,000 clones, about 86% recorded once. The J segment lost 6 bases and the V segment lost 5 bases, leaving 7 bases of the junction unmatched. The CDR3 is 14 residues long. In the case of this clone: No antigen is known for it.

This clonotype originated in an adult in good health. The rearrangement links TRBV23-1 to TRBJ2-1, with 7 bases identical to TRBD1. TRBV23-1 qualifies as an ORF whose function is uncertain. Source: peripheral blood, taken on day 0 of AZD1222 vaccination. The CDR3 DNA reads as TGCGCCAGCAGTGCTCGCTGGACAGGCAATGAGCAGTTCTTC. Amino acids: CASSARWTGNEQFF.